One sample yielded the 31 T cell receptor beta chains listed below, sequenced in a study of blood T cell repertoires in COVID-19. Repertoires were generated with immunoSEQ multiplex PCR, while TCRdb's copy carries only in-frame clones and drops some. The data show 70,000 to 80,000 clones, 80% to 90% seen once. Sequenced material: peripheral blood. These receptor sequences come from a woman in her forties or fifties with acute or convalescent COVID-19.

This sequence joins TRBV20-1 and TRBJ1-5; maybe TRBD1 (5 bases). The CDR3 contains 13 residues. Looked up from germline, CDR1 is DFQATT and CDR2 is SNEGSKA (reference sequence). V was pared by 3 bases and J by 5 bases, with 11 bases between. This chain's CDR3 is CSASSGDHQPQHF. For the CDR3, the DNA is TGCAGTGCTAGTTCGGGGGACCATCAGCCCCAGCATTTT.

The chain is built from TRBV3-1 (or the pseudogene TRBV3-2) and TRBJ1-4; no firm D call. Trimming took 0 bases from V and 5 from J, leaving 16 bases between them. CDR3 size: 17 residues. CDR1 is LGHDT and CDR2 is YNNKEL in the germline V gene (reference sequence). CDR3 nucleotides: TGTGCCAGCAGCCAAGAAATAGGCGGCGGGTTGAATGAAAAACTGTTTTTT. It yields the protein CASSQEIGGGLNEKLFF.

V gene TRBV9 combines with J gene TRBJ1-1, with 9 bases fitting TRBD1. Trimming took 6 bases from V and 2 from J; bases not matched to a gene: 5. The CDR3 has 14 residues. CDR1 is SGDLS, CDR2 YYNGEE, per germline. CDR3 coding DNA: TGTGCCAGCACCAAGGGACAGGGCAACACTGAAGCTTTCTTT. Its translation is CASTKGQGNTEAFF.

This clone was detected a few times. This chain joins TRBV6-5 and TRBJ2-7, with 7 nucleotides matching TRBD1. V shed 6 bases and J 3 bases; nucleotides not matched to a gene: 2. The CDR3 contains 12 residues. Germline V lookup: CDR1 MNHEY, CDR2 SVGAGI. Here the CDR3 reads CASRNRGYEQYF. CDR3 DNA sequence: TGTGCCAGCAGGAACAGGGGCTACGAGCAGTACTTC.

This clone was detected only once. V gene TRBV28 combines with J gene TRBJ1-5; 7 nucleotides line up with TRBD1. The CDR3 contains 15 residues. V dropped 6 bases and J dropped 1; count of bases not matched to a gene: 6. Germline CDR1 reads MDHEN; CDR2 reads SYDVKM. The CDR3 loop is CASSRGGGSNQPQHF. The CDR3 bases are TGTGCCAGCAGCCGAGGAGGGGGCAGCAATCAGCCCCAGCATTTT.

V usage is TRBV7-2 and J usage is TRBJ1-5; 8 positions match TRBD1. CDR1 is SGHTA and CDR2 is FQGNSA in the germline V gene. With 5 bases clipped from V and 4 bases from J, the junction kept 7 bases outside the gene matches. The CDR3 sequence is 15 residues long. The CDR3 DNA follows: TGTGCCAGCAGCGTCCCTGACAGGGGAAATCAGCCCCAGCATTTT. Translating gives CASSVPDRGNQPQHF.

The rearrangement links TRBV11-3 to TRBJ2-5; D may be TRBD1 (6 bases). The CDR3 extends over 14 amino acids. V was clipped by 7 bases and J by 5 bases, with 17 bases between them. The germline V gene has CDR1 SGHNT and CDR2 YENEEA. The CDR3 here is CASTSQGSGETQYF. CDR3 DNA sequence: TGTGCCAGCACCTCTCAGGGGAGTGGGGAGACCCAGTACTTC.

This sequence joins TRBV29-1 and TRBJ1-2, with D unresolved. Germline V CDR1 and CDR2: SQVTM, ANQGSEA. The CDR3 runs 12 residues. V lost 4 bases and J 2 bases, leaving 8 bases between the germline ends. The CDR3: CSVGYENYGYTF. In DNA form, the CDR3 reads TGCAGCGTTGGATACGAGAACTATGGCTACACCTTC.

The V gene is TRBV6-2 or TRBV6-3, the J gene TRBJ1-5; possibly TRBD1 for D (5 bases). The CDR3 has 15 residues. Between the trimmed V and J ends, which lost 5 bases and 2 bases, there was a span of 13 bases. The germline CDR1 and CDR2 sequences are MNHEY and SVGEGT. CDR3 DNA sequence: TGTGCCAGCAGTGCGGGTGGAGGGGGCAATCAGCCCCAGCATTTT. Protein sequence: CASSAGGGGNQPQHF.

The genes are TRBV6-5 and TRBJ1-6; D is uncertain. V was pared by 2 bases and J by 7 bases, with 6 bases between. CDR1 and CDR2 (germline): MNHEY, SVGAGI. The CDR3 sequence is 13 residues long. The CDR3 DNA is TGTGCCAGCAGTTACGAGAGGAATTCACCCCTCCACTTT. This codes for CASSYERNSPLHF.

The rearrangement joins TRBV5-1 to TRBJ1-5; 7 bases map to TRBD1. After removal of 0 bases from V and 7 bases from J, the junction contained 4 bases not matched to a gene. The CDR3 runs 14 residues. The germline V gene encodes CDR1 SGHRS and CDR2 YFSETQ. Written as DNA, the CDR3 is TGCGCCAGCAGCTTGGACTCACAGGGGCAGCCCCAGCATTTT. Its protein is CASSLDSQGQPQHF. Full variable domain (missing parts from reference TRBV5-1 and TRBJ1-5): KAGVTQTPRYLIKTRGQQVTLSCSPISGHRSVSWYQQTPGQGLQFLFEYFSETQRNKGNFPGRFSGRQFSNSRSEMNVSTLELGDSALYLCASSLDSQGQPQHFGDGTRLSIL.

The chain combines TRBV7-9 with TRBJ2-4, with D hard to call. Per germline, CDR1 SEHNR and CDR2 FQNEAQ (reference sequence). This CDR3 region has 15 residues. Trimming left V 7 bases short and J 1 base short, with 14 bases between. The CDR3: CASTLSPTAKNIQYF. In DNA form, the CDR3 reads TGTGCCAGCACTCTTAGTCCAACGGCCAAAAACATTCAGTACTTC.

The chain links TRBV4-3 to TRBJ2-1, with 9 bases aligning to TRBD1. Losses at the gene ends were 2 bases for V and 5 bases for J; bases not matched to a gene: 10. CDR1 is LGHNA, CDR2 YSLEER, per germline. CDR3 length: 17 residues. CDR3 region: CASSQSTGQGGNNEQFF. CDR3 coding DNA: TGCGCCAGCAGCCAATCGACGGGACAGGGAGGCAACAATGAGCAGTTCTTC.

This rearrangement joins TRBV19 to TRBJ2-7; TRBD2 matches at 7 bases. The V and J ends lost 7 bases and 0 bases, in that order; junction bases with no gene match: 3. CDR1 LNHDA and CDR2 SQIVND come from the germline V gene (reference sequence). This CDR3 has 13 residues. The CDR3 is CASMGGGSYEQYF. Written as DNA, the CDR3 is TGTGCCAGTATGGGCGGGGGCTCCTACGAGCAGTACTTC. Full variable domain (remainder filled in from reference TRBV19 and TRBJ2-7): DGGITQSPKYLFRKEGQNVTLSCEQNLNHDAMYWYRQDPGQGLRLIYYSQIVNDFQKGDIAEGYSVSREKKESFPLTVTSAQKNPTAFYLCASMGGGSYEQYFGPGTRLTVT.

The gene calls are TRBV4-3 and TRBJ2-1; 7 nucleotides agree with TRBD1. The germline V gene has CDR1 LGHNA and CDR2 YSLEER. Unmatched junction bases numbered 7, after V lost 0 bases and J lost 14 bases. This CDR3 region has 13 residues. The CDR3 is CASSQDGETGKFF. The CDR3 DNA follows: TGCGCCAGCAGCCAAGATGGGGAGACAGGGAAGTTCTTC.

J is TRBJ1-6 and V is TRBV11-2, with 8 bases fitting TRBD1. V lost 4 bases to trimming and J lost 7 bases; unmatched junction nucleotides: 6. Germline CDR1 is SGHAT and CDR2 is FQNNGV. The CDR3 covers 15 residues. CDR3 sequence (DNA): TGTGCCAGCAGCTGGCCTGGGACAGGAAATTCACCCCTCCACTTT. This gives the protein CASSWPGTGNSPLHF.

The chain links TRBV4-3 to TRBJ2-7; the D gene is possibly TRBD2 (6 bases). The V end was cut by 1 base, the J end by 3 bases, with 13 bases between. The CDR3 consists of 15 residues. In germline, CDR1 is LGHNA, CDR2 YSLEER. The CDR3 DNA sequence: TGCGCCAGCAGCCAAGGCCGGGGGACTTTCTACGAGCAGTACTTC. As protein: CASSQGRGTFYEQYF.

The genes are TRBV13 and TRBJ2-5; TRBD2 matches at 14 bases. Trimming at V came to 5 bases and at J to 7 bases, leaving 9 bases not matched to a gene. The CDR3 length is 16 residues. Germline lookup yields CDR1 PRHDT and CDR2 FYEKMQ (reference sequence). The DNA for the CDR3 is TGTGCCAGCAGCCATCGGACTAGCGGGAGGTCCGTGACCCAGTACTTC. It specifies CASSHRTSGRSVTQYF.

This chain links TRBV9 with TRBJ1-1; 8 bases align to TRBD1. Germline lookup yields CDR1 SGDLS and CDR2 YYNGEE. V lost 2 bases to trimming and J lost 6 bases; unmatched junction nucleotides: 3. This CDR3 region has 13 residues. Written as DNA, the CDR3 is TGTGCCAGCAGCGTCGACAGGGGACCTGAAGCTTTCTTT. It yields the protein CASSVDRGPEAFF.

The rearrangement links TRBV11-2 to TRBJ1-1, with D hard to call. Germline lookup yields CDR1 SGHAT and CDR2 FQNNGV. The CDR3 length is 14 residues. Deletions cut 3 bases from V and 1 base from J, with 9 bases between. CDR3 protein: CASSFGLSNTEAFF. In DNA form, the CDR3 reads TGTGCCAGCAGCTTCGGACTCTCGAACACTGAAGCTTTCTTT.

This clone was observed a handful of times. Written as DNA, the CDR3 is TGTGCCAGCAGCCGGGACAGGGGGAGTGAAAAACTGTTTTTT. The encoded protein is CASSRDRGSEKLFF. This sequence joins TRBV11-2 and TRBJ1-4; 11 positions agree with TRBD1. Germline trimming cut 5 bases from V and 7 bases from J; bases unmatched to any gene: 3. This CDR3 contains 14 residues. Germline loops: CDR1 SGHAT, CDR2 FQNNGV.

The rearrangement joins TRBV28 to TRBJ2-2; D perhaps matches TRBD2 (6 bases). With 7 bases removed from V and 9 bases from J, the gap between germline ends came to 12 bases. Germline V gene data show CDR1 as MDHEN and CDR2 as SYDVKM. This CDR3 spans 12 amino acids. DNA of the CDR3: TGTGCCAGCATCGGGGGACCCAGGGAGCTGTTTTTT. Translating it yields CASIGGPRELFF. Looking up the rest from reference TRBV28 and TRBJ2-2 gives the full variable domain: DVKVTQSSRYLVKRTGEKVFLECVQDMDHENMFWYRQDPGLGLRLIYFSYDVKMKEKGDIPEGYSVSREKKERFSLILESASTNQTSMYLCASIGGPRELFFGEGSRLTVL.

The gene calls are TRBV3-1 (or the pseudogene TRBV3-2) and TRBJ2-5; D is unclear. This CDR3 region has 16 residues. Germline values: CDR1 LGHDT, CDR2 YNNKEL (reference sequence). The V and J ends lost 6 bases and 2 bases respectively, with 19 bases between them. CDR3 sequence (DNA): TGTGCCAGCAGGGCGGATTCGGGTCGATGGCAAGAGACCCAGTACTTC. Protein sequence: CASRADSGRWQETQYF.

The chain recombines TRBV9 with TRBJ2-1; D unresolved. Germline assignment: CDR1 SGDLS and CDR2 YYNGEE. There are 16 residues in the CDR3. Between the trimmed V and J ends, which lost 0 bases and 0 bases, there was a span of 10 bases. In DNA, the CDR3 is TGTGCCAGCAGCGTAGATCTCCGGAGCTCCTACAATGAGCAGTTCTTC. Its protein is CASSVDLRSSYNEQFF.

The CDR3 sequence: CASSGTGGFGNTIYF. CDR3 DNA: TGCGCCAGCAGCGGGACAGGGGGGTTTGGAAACACCATATATTTT. The chain uses TRBV5-1 and TRBJ1-3, with 11 bases that match TRBD1. The CDR3 sequence is 15 residues long. V was clipped by 4 bases and J by 3 bases; unmatched bases: 3. Germline CDR1 and CDR2: SGHRS and YFSETQ.

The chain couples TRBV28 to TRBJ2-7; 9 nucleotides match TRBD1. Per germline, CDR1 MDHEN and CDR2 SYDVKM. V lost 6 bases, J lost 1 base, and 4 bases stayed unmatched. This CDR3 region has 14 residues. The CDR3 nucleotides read TGTGCCAGCAGGGGGACAGGGTCTTCCTACGAGCAGTACTTC. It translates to CASRGTGSSYEQYF.

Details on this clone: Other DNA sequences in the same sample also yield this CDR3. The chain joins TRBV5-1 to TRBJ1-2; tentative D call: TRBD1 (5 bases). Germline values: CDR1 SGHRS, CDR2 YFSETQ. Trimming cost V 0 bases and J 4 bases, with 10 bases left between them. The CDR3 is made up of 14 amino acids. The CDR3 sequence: CASSLEGQSYGYTF. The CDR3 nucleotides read TGCGCCAGCAGCTTGGAGGGGCAGAGCTATGGCTACACCTTC.

The DNA of the CDR3 is TGTGCCAGCAGCCGGAGAGGGACTAGCGGCGTCTACGAGCAGTACTTC. Its translation: CASSRRGTSGVYEQYF. The V gene is TRBV28, the J gene TRBJ2-7; 11 nucleotides align to TRBD2. In germline, CDR1 is MDHEN, CDR2 SYDVKM. CDR3 size: 16 residues. The V and J ends lost 6 bases and 3 bases, in that order; junction bases with no gene match: 10.

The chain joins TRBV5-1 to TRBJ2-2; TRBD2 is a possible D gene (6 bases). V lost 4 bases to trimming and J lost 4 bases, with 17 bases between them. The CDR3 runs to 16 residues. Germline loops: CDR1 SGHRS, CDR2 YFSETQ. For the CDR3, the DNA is TGCGCCAGCAGCATAGACAGTGGCGGGACCACCGGGGAGCTGTTTTTT. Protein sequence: CASSIDSGGTTGELFF.

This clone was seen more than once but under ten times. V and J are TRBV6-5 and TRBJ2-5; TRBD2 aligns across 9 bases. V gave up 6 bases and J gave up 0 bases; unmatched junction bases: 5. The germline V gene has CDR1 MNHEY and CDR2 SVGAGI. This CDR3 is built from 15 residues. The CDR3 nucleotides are TGTGCCAGCAGGGAGCGGGGGGCCTACCAAGAGACCCAGTACTTC. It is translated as CASRERGAYQETQYF.

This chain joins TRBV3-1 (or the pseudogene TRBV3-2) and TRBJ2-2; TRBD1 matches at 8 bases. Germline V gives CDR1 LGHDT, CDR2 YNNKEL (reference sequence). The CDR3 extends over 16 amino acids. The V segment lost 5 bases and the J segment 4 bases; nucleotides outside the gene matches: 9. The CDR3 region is CASSLRTGMSTGELFF. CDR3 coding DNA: TGTGCCAGCAGCTTGCGGACAGGGATGAGCACCGGGGAGCTGTTTTTT.